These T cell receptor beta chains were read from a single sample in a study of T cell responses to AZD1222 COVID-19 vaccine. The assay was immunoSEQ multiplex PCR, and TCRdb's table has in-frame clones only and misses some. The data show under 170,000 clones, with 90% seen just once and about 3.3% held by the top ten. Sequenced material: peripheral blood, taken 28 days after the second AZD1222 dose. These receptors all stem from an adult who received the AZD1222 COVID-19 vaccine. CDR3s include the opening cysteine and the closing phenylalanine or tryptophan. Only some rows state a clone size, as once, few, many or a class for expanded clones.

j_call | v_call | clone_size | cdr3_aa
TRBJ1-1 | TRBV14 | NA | CASSQDDQGSWTEAFF
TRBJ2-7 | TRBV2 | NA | CASRVDRLSSYEQYF
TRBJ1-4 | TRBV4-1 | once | CASSPFTPEGEKLFF
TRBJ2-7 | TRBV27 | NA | CASQLAGASYEQYF
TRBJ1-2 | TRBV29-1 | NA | CSVGSRTGTSDGYTF
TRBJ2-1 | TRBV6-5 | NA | CASIRVNEQFF
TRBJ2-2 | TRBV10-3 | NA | CAISESFGELFF
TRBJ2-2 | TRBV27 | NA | CASSLYIPGAGELFF
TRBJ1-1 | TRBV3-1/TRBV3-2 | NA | CASSPGHNEAFF
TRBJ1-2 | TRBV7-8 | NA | CASSLAGFQDYGYTF